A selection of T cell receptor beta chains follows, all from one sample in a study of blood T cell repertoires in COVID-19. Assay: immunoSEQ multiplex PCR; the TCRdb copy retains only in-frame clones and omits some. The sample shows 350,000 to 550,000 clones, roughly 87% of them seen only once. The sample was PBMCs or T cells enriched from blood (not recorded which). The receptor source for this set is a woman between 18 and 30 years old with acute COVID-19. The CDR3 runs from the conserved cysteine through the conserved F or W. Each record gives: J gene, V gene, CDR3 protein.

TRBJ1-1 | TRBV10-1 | CASSELAGGRGEAFF
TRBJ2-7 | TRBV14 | CASSPRTGPYEQYF
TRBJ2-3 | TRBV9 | CASSALAGGNLDTQYF
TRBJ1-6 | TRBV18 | CASSLGQRNSPLHF
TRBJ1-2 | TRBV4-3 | CASSQDRGQDYGYTF
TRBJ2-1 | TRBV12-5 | CASGVSSGEQFF
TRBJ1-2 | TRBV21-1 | CASSRYGTGFDYGYTF
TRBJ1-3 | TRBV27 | CASRRGGHSSGNTIYF
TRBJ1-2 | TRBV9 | CASSVGNRGPYYGYTF
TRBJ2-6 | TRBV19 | CASSYRGGSGANVLTF
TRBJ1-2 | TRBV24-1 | CATSRTENYGYTF
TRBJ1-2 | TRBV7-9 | CASSFDRGAPYGYTF
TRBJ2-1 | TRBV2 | CASTVSEGEQFF
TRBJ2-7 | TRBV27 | CASRGQGFTYEQYF
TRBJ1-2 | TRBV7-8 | CASSLFDRDDGYTF
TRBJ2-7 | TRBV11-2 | CASSLAGTTYEQYF
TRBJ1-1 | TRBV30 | CAWSVWQGVTLSKTEAFF
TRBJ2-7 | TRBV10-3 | CAISESGRTGIYEQYF
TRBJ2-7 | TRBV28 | CASSGQTYEQYF
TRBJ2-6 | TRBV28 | CASQGFLISSSGANVLTF
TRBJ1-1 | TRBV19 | CASGPGGGTEAFF
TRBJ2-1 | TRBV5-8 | CASSAGLAGFHEQFF
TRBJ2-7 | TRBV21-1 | CASRPDRGAYEQYF
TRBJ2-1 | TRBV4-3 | CASSQATSGSSYNEQFF
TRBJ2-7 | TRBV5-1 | CASSLNEGDRGYEQYF
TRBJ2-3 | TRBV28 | CASSPTGSRETSDTQYF
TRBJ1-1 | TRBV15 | CATSRDQGTEAFF
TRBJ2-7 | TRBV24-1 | CATSDLEGQSYEQYF
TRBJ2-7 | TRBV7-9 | CASSSGQDTYEQYF
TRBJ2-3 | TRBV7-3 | CASSLTLGDSSRSTDTQYF
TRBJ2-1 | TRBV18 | CASSPTSGTANEQFF
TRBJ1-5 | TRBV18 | CASSPSDSDSNQPQHF
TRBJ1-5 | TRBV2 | CASSPRGRNQPQHF
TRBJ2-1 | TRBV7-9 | CASSLDPVYNEQFF
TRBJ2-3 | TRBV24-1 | CATSDLGGADTQYF
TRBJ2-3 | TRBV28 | CASKTGARDTQYF
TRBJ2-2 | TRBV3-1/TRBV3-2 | CASSQGLAGSTGELFF
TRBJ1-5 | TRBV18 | CASSPSLGVRGQPQHF
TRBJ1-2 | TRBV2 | CASTLDSIYGYTF
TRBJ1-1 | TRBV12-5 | CASGWGKQGAQDTEAFF
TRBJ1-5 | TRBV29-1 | CSVAGSGDANQPQHF
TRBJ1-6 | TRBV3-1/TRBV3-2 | CASSLYRGTNSPLHF
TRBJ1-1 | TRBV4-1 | CASSQVAGGMNTEAFF
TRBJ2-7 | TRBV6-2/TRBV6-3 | CASSYSIIREGLTYEQYF
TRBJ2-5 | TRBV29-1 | CSENRGLQETQYF
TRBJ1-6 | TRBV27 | CASSPRFPGFNSPLHF
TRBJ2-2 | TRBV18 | CASSPVAGGNTGELFF
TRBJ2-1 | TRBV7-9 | CASSLRAVPIAGVRNEQFF
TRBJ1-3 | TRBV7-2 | CASSFSTAGNTIYF
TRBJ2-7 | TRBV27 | CASGPDRPLYEQYF
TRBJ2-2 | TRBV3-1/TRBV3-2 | CASSQDIAPNTGELFF
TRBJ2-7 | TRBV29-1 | CSVEDGRGVREQYF
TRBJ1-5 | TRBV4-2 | CASSHRRRGGNQPQHF
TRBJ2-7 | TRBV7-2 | CASSLGQGAGEQYF
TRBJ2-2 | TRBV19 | CASSISLTSGAGNTGELFF